This T cell receptor (beta chain) came from a study of T-cell reconstitution after alpha-beta-depleted transplantation in children. Study results and caveats: Approximately two months post-transplant, alpha-beta T cells reportedly originated from several hundred expanded graft clones. In some patients, recipient T cells and intrathymic progenitors surviving conditioning explained high day-60 diversity. By one year post-transplant, T-cell counts and diversity largely arose from T cells that were newly produced.

This clonotype was observed a few times. Its antigen is undetermined. Germline assignment: CDR1 MDHEN and CDR2 SYDVKM. The CDR3 totals 12 residues. V was cut by 2 bases and J by 5 bases, with 7 bases left in between. The authors prepared the TCRbeta library with unique molecular identifiers. TCRdb re-analysed the PCR reads in MiXCR, keeping a single row per CDR3 protein. The data hold 200,000 to 300,000 distinct CDR3 sequences, with roughly a quarter observed a single time. The J gene is TRBJ2-7, the V gene TRBV28; D is possibly TRBD1 (5 bases). The receptor's source is a girl between 2 and 10 years old with Fanconi anemia, due to receive a stem cell transplant. The sample in question was PBMCs, obtained before TCRalphabeta/CD19-depleted stem cell transplant. The CDR3 sequence: CASSLVGDEQYF. The CDR3 nucleotides read TGTGCCAGCAGTTTAGTAGGGGACGAGCAGTACTTC.